Shown below are 18 T cell receptor beta chains from a single sample sequenced in a study of shared clonotypes between healthy human individuals. Profiled with immunoSEQ multiplex PCR; TCRdb holds only in-frame clones, not every one. In the table there are 2,500,000 or so clones, over 85% of which are singletons. Sequences were obtained from naive CD4+ T cells from PBMCs. The sample's subset: CD45RA+ positively selected. These receptors all come from a man between 18 and 29 years old in good health. Some clones in this sample may be carry-over from other donors' samples.

The chain combines TRBV4-1 with TRBJ2-1; 11 positions agree with TRBD2. J lost 10 bases, V lost 4 bases, and 6 bases had no gene match. The CDR3 has 14 amino acids. Germline loops: CDR1 MGHRA, CDR2 YSYEKL. CDR3 nucleotide sequence: TGCGCCAGCAGCCGGGTTCGACTAGCGGGAGAGCAGTTCTTC. Its protein product is CASSRVRLAGEQFF.

The rearrangement uses TRBV30 and TRBJ1-6, with D maybe TRBD1 (6 bases). CDR1 GTSNPN and CDR2 SVGIG come from the germline V gene (reference sequence). The CDR3 consists of 13 residues. V lost 0 bases, J lost 10 bases, and 10 bases lay in between. CDR3 in amino acids: CAWSVQGGSPLHF. The CDR3 DNA follows: TGTGCCTGGAGTGTACAGGGTGGATCACCCCTCCACTTT.

The chain couples TRBV15 to TRBJ2-1; the D is unclear. Germline V lookup: CDR1 LNHNV, CDR2 YYDKDF (reference sequence). Trimming left V 0 bases short and J 6 bases short, with 21 bases between. The CDR3 extends over 18 amino acids. CDR3 coding DNA: TGTGCCACCAGCAGAGATAAGGTATTGGGTGACGGGTCCAATGAGCAGTTCTTC. It translates to CATSRDKVLGDGSNEQFF.

This chain joins TRBV27 and TRBJ1-5, with a possible D match to TRBD1 (5 bases). The CDR3 spans 16 residues. CDR1 MNHEY and CDR2 SMNVEV come from the germline V gene (reference sequence). V was shortened by 0 bases and J by 4 bases, with 13 bases between the two germline ends. Written as DNA, the CDR3 is TGTGCCAGCAGTTTATCGGGGGTGATAGGTAATCAGCCCCAGCATTTT. It is translated as CASSLSGVIGNQPQHF.

This clone was picked up one time. The chain carries TRBV28 and TRBJ2-4, with D tentatively TRBD1 or TRBD2 (6 bases each). Trimming left V 8 bases short and J 8 bases short, with 19 bases between. CDR1 and CDR2 (germline): MDHEN, SYDVKM. The CDR3 is made up of 14 amino acids. Here the CDR3 reads CASREGGTYHIQYF. Here the CDR3 DNA reads TGTGCCAGCCGAGAGGGGGGCACCTATCACATTCAGTACTTC.

On this clone: The sample holds other DNA sequences that translate to the same CDR3. The chain combines TRBV5-1 with TRBJ1-4, with D uncertain. The germline CDR1 and CDR2 sequences are SGHRS and YFSETQ. CDR3 length equals 16 residues. The V and J ends lost 0 bases and 0 bases respectively, with 9 bases between them. This CDR3 is CASSLGTVATNEKLFF. The CDR3 DNA reads as TGCGCCAGCAGCTTGGGGACGGTCGCAACTAATGAAAAACTGTTTTTT.

The chain carries TRBV25-1 and TRBJ1-4, with D possibly being TRBD1 (5 bases). From germline, CDR1 is MGHDK and CDR2 SYGVNS. Trimming took off 5 bases at V and 0 bases at J, with 13 bases between the two ends. This CDR3 is 16 amino acids long. In nucleotides, the CDR3 is TGTGCCAGCAGTCTAGACAGTGACTCAACTAATGAAAAACTGTTTTTT. Its translation is CASSLDSDSTNEKLFF.

This clone was detected once. The V call is TRBV9, the J call TRBJ2-1; 13 bases are a match to TRBD2. The CDR3 contains 17 residues. The germline gives CDR1 SGDLS, CDR2 YYNGEE. J lost 0 bases, V lost 3 bases, and 3 bases had no gene match. CDR3 loop: CASSEGLAGRSYNEQFF. In DNA form, the CDR3 reads TGTGCCAGCAGCGAGGGACTAGCGGGACGCTCCTACAATGAGCAGTTCTTC.

The V gene is TRBV7-6, the J gene TRBJ2-2; D is unresolved. The CDR3 length is 15 residues. V was shortened by 0 bases and J by 4 bases, with 9 bases between the two germline ends. Germline V gene lookup returns CDR1 SGHVS and CDR2 FNYEAQ. As DNA, the CDR3 is TGTGCCAGCAGCTTAGCCCCAGGAAGCACCGGGGAGCTGTTTTTT. Translation gives CASSLAPGSTGELFF.

This chain joins TRBV7-7 and TRBJ2-3; D might be TRBD2 (6 bases). Germline CDR1 reads SSHAT; CDR2 reads FNYEAQ (reference sequence). The CDR3 runs to 20 residues. V was trimmed by 2 bases and J by 0 bases, leaving 24 bases between them. CDR3 region: CASSLNVWSGVKSSTDTQYF. The CDR3 coding sequence is TGTGCCAGCAGCTTAAATGTCTGGTCGGGGGTTAAATCTAGCACAGATACGCAGTATTTT.

The chain joins TRBV27 to TRBJ2-2, with D possibly TRBD2 on 6 matching bases. CDR3 length equals 17 residues. V was trimmed by 1 base and J by 0 bases, leaving 12 bases between them. CDR1 is MNHEY and CDR2 is SMNVEV in the germline V gene (reference sequence). The CDR3 sequence: CASSLFDWTTNTGELFF. The CDR3 DNA sequence: TGTGCCAGCAGTTTATTTGACTGGACTACGAACACCGGGGAGCTGTTTTTT.

The V call is TRBV5-1, the J call TRBJ1-1, with 9 bases fitting TRBD1. Per germline, CDR1 SGHRS and CDR2 YFSETQ. The CDR3 length is 16 residues. V was clipped by 1 base and J by 4 bases; unmatched bases: 8. CDR3 DNA: TGCGCCAGCAGCTTGACTACAGGGGGCACGGTCACTGAAGCTTTCTTT. Residues: CASSLTTGGTVTEAFF.

The rearrangement uses TRBV7-9 and TRBJ2-1; possible D gene TRBD1, 6 bases. The germline V gene has CDR1 SEHNR and CDR2 FQNEAQ (reference sequence). This CDR3 contains 15 residues. With 4 bases removed from V and 7 bases from J, the gap between germline ends came to 17 bases. The CDR3 spells CASSWQWGRINEQFF. CDR3 in DNA: TGTGCCAGCAGCTGGCAGTGGGGGCGTATAAATGAGCAGTTCTTC.

V gene TRBV15 combines with J gene TRBJ2-7; 14 positions agree with TRBD2. Germline V CDR1 and CDR2: LNHNV, YYDKDF (reference sequence). This CDR3 has 16 residues. Germline trimming cut 0 bases from V and 9 bases from J; bases unmatched to any gene: 7. As DNA, the CDR3 is TGTGCCACCAGCAGAGATCTCGGGACTAGCGGGAGAGGGCAGTACTTC. It is translated as CATSRDLGTSGRGQYF.

In DNA form, the CDR3 reads TGTGCCAGCAGCGTTGGGGCAGACTCCTACAATGAGCAGTTCTTC. It translates to CASSVGADSYNEQFF. V gene TRBV9 combines with J gene TRBJ2-1; possibly TRBD1 for D (5 bases). CDR3 size: 15 residues. Germline V CDR1 and CDR2: SGDLS, YYNGEE. Trimming left V 2 bases short and J 0 bases short, with 9 bases between.

This chain uses TRBV6-5 with TRBJ2-7; D is unresolved. The CDR3 length is 16 residues. The germline V gene encodes CDR1 MNHEY and CDR2 SVGAGI. V was trimmed by 4 bases and J by 0 bases, leaving 16 bases between them. CDR3 sequence reads: CASSSPRSASSYEQYF. DNA of the CDR3: TGTGCCAGCAGTTCCCCCCGAAGCGCGAGCTCCTACGAGCAGTACTTC.

This clone was seen once. The J gene is TRBJ2-7, the V gene TRBV23-1; possibly TRBD2 for D (6 bases). TRBV23-1 is given ORF status, its function remaining uncertain. Deletions cut 7 bases from V and 7 bases from J, with 17 bases between. CDR3 length: 13 residues. The CDR3 sequence: CASTQGGPGEQYF. The CDR3 nucleotides are TGCGCCAGCACCCAGGGAGGACCGGGGGAGCAGTACTTC.

This chain uses TRBV5-4 with TRBJ2-4, with D hard to call. Germline-derived CDR1 and CDR2 are SGHNT and YYREEE (reference sequence). The CDR3 has 15 residues. The germline V and J ends were trimmed by 5 bases and 2 bases, with 14 bases remaining between them. Here the CDR3 reads CASSSNSLTKNIQYF. The CDR3 DNA reads as TGTGCCAGCAGTAGTAACAGCTTAACCAAAAACATTCAGTACTTC.